This T cell receptor (beta chain) originates from a study of chronic HIV infection and antiretroviral therapy. TCRdb fed the 5' RACE reads into MiXCR, producing one record per CDR3 protein. The sample lists 45,000 to 55,000 distinct CDR3 sequences, 15% to 20% occurring once. The CDR3 is made up of 12 amino acids. The V gene lost 2 bases and the J gene lost 6 bases, with 7 bases spanning the gap. Germline assignment: CDR1 MDHEN and CDR2 SYDVKM. Material: peripheral blood. This receptor was identified in an adult who had HIV and had not received antiretroviral therapy, or was an uninfected healthy control (not recorded which). The V gene is TRBV28, the J gene TRBJ1-1, with a tentative D call TRBD1 (5 bases). The DNA of the CDR3 is TGTGCCAGCAGTTTACCCAGGGCTGAAGCTTTCTTT. Translated, it gives CASSLPRAEAFF.